This TCR beta chain comes out of a study of PD-1 blockade in classical Hodgkin lymphoma. Study-level information: Intravenous nivolumab at 3 mg/kg was given to patients every 2 weeks. Study conclusions and caveats: Complete responders matched newly diagnosed patients in baseline diversity.

The time point: cycle 4 day 1 (C4D1), after 5 to 7 weeks of nivolumab. Relapses following autologous stem cell transplantation were seen in all patients, with brentuximab vedotin exposure varying. Starting with thawed PBMCs, CD4+ T cells were purified by magnetic negative selection. Clones were sequenced by immunoSEQ multiplex PCR, and TCRdb holds only the in-frame ones, with some missing. Of tens of thousands of clones detected, 90% to 95% appear once; the ten largest clones hold roughly 0.29%. A remark on this clone: The target antigen is unknown.

Sequenced here: CD4+ T cells from blood, sampled before the fourth cycle of nivolumab. The receptor comes from a human donor with classical Hodgkin lymphoma.

The CDR3 coding sequence is TGTGCCAGCAGAGCCGGGACAGGGATGAGCTACGAGCAGTACTTC. Encoded protein: CASRAGTGMSYEQYF. The chain combines TRBV6-1 with TRBJ2-7, with 9 bases that match TRBD1. V was clipped by 6 bases and J by 3 bases; unmatched bases: 9. The germline V gene encodes CDR1 MNHNS and CDR2 SASEGT. The CDR3 runs 15 residues.